This T cell receptor (beta chain) is drawn from a study of sequential checkpoint blockade in melanoma. Study context: First-line arms were nivolumab then ipilimumab, or the reverse, randomized 1:1.

This clone was detected once. The sample's treatment: randomized to nivolumab then ipilimumab (arm A) or the reverse (arm B). Germline trimming cut 4 bases from V and 0 bases from J; bases unmatched to any gene: 12. The V gene's germline CDR1 is GTSNPN and CDR2 SVGIG (reference sequence). This CDR3 has 17 amino acids. The protocol was immunoSEQ multiplex PCR, while the TCRdb copy is restricted to in-frame clones and leaves out a portion. The sample lists about 4,800 clones, about 73% seen once, with roughly two thirds in the top ten. The TCR sequence derives from a human donor with melanoma. V is TRBV30 and J is TRBJ2-7; 10 bases are shared with TRBD1. Sequences were derived from CD8+ T cells sorted from blood (inferred from file names), sampled from a patient given nivolumab and ipilimumab in sequence. CDR3 sequence reads: CAWKDPTGGLTSYEQYF. CDR3 in DNA: TGTGCCTGGAAGGATCCGACAGGGGGCCTCACCTCCTACGAGCAGTACTTC. Using reference TRBV30 and TRBJ2-7 for the parts outside the CDR3, the full variable domain is SQTIHQWPATLVQPVGSPLSLECTVEGTSNPNLYWYRQAAGRGLQLLFYSVGIGQISSEVPQNLSASRPQDRQFILSSKKLLLSDSGFYLCAWKDPTGGLTSYEQYFGPGTRLTVT.